This TCR beta chain emerged from a study of blood T cell repertoires in COVID-19. The germline V gene has CDR1 GTSNPN and CDR2 SVGIG (reference sequence). This CDR3 contains 13 residues. V lost 4 bases to trimming and J lost 8 bases, with 17 bases between them. Residents of over 20 US areas, aged roughly 18 to 90 years, made up the participants. Libraries were prepared by immunoSEQ multiplex PCR; TCRdb keeps only in-frame clonotypes and omits some of them. The sample records 310,000 or so clones, about 89% being singletons. The TCR was taken from a woman aged 35 to 49 who had recovered from COVID-19. The specimen sequenced was PBMCs or T cells enriched from blood (not recorded which). The V call is TRBV30, the J call TRBJ1-2, with D maybe TRBD1 (5 bases). Here the CDR3 reads CAWKGAGIGGYTF. The CDR3 DNA follows: TGTGCCTGGAAAGGGGCAGGGATTGGGGGCTACACCTTC.